Below, 5 T cell receptor beta chains from the same sample are listed, as sequenced in a study of early T cells in non-severe SARS-CoV-2 infection. TCRdb independently ran MiXCR on the 5' RACE reads; one entry per CDR3 protein. Among approximately 77,000 distinct CDR3 sequences listed, approximately 12% were seen once. What was sequenced was whole blood. These receptors were obtained from an adult who was a healthcare worker with PCR-confirmed SARS-CoV-2 infection or an uninfected control (not recorded which).

This clonotype was counted only a few times. The chain uses TRBV7-2 and TRBJ2-3; tentatively, D is TRBD1 or TRBD2 (5 bases each). CDR3 length: 17 residues. Trimming took off 8 bases at V and 2 bases at J, with 23 bases between the two ends. CDR1 is SGHTA, CDR2 FQGNSA, per germline. The CDR3 nucleotides read TGTGCCAGCCTACTAGGGGCGGCTTCCAAAATCACAGATACGCAGTATTTT. It yields the protein CASLLGAASKITDTQYF. The variable domain in full, with the rest retrieved from reference TRBV7-2 and TRBJ2-3, is GAGVSQSPSNKVTEKGKDVELRCDPISGHTALYWYRQSLGQGLEFLIYFQGNSAPDKSGLPSDRFSAERTGGSVSTLTIQRTQQEDSAVYLCASLLGAASKITDTQYFGPGTRLTVL.

This chain links TRBV29-1 with TRBJ2-1; 8 bases agree with TRBD1. Looked up from germline, CDR1 is SQVTM and CDR2 is ANQGSEA. After removal of 0 bases from V and 3 bases from J, the junction contained 1 base not matched to a gene. The CDR3 totals 14 residues. The CDR3, as DNA: TGCAGCGTTGAAGAGGACAGGGACTACAATGAGCAGTTCTTC. It yields the protein CSVEEDRDYNEQFF.

Ten or more counts support this clonotype. V and J are TRBV7-9 and TRBJ2-1, with a tentative D call TRBD2 (6 bases). Germline V gene data show CDR1 as SEHNR and CDR2 as FQNEAQ (reference sequence). CDR3 length: 13 amino acids. Trimming stripped 3 bases from V and 3 bases from J, with 6 bases between. CDR3 residues: CASSLGLYNEQFF. CDR3 in DNA: TGTGCCAGCAGCTTGGGACTCTACAATGAGCAGTTCTTC.

This clonotype was seen ten or more times. The rearrangement joins TRBV20-1 to TRBJ2-1; 9 bases map to TRBD2. The germline V gene has CDR1 DFQATT and CDR2 SNEGSKA (reference sequence). This CDR3 is 13 amino acids long. The CDR3 loop is CIVAGAEKREQFF. CDR3 bases: TGCATAGTAGCGGGAGCCGAGAAGCGTGAGCAGTTCTTC.

The rearrangement joins TRBV27 to TRBJ2-3; D is uncertain. Per the germline V gene, CDR1 is MNHEY and CDR2 is SMNVEV (reference sequence). The V gene lost 6 bases and the J gene lost 0 bases, with 28 bases spanning the gap. The CDR3 is 20 residues long. The DNA for the CDR3 is TGTGCCAGCAGATCGGCGCCGACCCCGACCTCCTATCTCAGCACAGATACGCAGTATTTT. Translated: CASRSAPTPTSYLSTDTQYF.